This entry describes one T cell receptor (beta chain). This specimen belongs to a study of blood T cell repertoires in COVID-19. From germline, CDR1 is MGHRA and CDR2 YSYEKL. The CDR3 runs 18 residues. The J segment lost 4 bases and the V segment lost 1 base, leaving 12 bases of the junction unmatched. Profiled with immunoSEQ multiplex PCR; TCRdb holds only in-frame clones, not every one. This sample yields about 200,000 clones, of which 70% to 90% are seen a single time; 15% to 20% belongs to the top ten. This receptor was taken from a man aged 50 to 59 with COVID-19, enrolled during active disease. The source material was peripheral blood. The V gene is TRBV4-1, the J gene TRBJ2-2; 7 nucleotides match TRBD2. CDR3 residues: CASSQVGGSGTGTGELFF. CDR3 DNA sequence: TGCGCCAGCAGCCAAGTGGGGGGAAGCGGGACGGGCACCGGGGAGCTGTTTTTT.